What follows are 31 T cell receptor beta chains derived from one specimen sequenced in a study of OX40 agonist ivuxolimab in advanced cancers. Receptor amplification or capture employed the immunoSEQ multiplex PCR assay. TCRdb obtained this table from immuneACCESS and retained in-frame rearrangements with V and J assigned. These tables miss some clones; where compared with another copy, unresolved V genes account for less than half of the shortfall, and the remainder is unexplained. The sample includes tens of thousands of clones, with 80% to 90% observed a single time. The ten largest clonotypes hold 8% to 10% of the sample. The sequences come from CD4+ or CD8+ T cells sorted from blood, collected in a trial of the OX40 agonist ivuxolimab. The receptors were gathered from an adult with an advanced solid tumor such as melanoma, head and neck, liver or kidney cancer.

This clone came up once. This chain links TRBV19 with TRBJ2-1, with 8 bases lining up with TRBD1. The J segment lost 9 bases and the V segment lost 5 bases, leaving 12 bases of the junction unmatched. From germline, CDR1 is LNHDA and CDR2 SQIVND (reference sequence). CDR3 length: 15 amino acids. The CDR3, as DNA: TGTGCCAGTAGTTTAGGACAGGGATGGGATAGTGAGCAGTTCTTC. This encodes CASSLGQGWDSEQFF.

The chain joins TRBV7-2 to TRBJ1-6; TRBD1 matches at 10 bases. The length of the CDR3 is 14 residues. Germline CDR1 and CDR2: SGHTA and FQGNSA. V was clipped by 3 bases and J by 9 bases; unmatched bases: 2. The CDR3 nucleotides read TGTGCCAGCAGCTTGACAGGGGGCGGTTCACCCCTCCACTTT. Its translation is CASSLTGGGSPLHF.

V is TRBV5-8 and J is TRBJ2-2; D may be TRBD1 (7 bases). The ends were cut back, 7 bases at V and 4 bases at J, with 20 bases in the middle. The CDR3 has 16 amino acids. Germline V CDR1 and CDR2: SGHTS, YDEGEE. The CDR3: CASAERTGGVTGELFF. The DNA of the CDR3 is TGTGCCAGCGCCGAAAGGACAGGCGGGGTCACCGGGGAGCTGTTTTTT.

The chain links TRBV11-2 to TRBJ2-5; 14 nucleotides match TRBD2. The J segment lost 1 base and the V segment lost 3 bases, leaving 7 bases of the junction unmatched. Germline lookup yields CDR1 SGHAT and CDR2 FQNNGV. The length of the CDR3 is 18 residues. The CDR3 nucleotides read TGTGCCAGCAGCTTCGGACTAGCGGGGGGCAGCGCCCAAGAGACCCAGTACTTC. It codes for CASSFGLAGGSAQETQYF.

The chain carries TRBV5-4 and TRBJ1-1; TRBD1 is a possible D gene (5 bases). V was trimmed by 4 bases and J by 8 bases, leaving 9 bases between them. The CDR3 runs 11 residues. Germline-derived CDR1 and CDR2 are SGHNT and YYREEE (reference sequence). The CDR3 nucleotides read TGTGCCAGCAGCGGGGGAGGGGAAGCTTTCTTT. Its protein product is CASSGGGEAFF.

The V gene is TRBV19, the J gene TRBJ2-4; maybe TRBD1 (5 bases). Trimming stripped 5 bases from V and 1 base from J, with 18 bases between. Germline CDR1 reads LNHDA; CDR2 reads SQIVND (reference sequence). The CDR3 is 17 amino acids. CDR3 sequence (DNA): TGTGCCAGTAGTCCCACCCCGCAGGGCTTGGCCAAAAACATTCAGTACTTC. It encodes CASSPTPQGLAKNIQYF.

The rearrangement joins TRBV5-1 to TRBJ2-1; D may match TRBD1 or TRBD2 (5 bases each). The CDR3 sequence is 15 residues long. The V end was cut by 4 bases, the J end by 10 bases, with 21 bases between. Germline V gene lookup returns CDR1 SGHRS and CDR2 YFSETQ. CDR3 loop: CASSDRQSAVGEQFF. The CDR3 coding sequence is TGCGCCAGCAGCGACCGACAGTCAGCGGTGGGGGAGCAGTTCTTC.

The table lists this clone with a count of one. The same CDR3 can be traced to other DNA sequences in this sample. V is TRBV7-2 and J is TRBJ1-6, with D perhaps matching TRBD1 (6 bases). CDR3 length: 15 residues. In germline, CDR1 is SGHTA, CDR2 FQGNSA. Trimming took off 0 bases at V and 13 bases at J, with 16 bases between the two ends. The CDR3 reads CASSLAGGGQGPLHF. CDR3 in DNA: TGTGCCAGCAGCTTAGCGGGAGGGGGTCAGGGCCCCCTCCACTTT.

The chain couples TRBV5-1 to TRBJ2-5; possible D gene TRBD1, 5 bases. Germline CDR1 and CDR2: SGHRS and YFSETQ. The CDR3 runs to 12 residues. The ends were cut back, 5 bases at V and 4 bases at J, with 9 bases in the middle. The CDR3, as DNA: TGCGCCAGCAGAGGGGTTCTAGAGACCCAGTACTTC. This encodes CASRGVLETQYF.

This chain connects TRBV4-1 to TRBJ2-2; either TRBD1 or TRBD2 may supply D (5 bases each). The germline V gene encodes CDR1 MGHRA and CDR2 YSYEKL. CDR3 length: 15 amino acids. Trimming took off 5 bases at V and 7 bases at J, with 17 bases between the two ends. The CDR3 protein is CASSFLGELNGELFF. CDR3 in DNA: TGCGCCAGCAGCTTCTTGGGGGAGCTGAACGGGGAGCTGTTTTTT.

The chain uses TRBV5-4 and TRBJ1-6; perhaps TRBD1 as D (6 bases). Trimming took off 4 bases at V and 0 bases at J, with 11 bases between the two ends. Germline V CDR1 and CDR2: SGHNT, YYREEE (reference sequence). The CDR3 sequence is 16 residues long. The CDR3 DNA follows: TGTGCCAGCAGCGGGGGCGCGAGCTCCTATAATTCACCCCTCCACTTT. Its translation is CASSGGASSYNSPLHF.

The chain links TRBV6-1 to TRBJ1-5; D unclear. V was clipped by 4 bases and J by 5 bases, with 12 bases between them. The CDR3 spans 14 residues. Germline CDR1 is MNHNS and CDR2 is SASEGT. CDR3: CASSGGRKDQPQHF. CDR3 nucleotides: TGTGCCAGCAGTGGGGGAAGGAAAGATCAGCCCCAGCATTTT.

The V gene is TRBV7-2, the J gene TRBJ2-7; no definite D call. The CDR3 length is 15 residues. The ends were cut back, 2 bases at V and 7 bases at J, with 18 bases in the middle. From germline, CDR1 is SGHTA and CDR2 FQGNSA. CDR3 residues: CASSLQGSQPLEQYF. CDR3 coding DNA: TGTGCCAGCAGCTTACAAGGATCACAGCCCCTGGAGCAGTACTTC.

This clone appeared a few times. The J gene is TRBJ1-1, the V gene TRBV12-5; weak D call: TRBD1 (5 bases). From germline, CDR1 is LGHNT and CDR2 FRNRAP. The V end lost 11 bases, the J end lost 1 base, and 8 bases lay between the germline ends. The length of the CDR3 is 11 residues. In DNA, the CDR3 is TGTGCTGCGAGGGGGAACACTGAAGCTTTCTTT. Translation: CAARGNTEAFF.

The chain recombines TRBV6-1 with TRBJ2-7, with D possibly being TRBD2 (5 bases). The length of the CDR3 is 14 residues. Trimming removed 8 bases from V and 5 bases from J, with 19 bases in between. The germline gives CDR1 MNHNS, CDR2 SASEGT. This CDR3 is CASGIRDSSDEQYF. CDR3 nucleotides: TGTGCCAGCGGGATTCGGGATTCCAGCGACGAGCAGTACTTC.

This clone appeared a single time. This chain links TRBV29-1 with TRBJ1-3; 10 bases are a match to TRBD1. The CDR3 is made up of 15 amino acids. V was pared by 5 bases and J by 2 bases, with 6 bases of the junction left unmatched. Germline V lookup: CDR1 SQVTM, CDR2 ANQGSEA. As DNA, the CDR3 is TGCAGCGTTAAATTCGGACAGGGGGCTGGAAACACCATATATTTT. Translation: CSVKFGQGAGNTIYF.

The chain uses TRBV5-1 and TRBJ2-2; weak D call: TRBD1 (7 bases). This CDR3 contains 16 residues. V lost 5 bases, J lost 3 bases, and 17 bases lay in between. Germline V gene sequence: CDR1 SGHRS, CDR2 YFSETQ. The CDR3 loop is CASSLGARGDTGELFF. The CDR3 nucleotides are TGCGCCAGCAGTCTCGGGGCCAGGGGGGACACCGGGGAGCTGTTTTTT.

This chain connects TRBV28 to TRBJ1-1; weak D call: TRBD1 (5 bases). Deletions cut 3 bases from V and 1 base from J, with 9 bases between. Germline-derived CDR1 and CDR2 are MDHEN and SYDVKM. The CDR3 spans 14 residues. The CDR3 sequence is CASSLIQGNTEAFF. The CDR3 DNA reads TGTGCCAGCAGTTTGATTCAGGGGAACACTGAAGCTTTCTTT.

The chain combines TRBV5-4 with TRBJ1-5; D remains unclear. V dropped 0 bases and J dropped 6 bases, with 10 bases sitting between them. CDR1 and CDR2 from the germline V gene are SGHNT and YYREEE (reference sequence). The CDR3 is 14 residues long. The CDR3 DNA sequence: TGTGCCAGCAGCTTGGGGGGTGGAGGTCAGCCCCAGCATTTT. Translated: CASSLGGGGQPQHF.

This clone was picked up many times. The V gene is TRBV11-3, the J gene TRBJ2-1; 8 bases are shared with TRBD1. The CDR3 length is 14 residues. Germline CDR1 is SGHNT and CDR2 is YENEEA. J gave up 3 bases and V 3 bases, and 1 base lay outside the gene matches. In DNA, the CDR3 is TGTGCCAGCAGCTTCGGACAGGGCTACAATGAGCAGTTCTTC. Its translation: CASSFGQGYNEQFF. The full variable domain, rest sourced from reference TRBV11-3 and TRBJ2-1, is EAGVVQSPRYKIIEKKQPVAFWCNPISGHNTLYWYLQNLGQGPELLIRYENEEAVDDSQLPKDRFSAERLKGVDSTLKIQPAELGDSAVYLCASSFGQGYNEQFFGPGTRLTVL.

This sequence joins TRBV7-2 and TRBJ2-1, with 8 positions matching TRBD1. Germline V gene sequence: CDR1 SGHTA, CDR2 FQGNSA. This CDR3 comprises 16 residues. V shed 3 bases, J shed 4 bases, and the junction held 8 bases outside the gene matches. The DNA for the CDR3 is TGTGCCAGCAGCTTTAGTCAGGGGGCGGCTTACAATGAGCAGTTCTTC. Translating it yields CASSFSQGAAYNEQFF.

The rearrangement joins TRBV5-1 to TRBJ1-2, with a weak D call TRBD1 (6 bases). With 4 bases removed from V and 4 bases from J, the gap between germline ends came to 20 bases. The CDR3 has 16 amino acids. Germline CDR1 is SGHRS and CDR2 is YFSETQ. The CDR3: CASSPGGGQKIYGYTF. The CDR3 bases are TGCGCCAGCAGCCCGGGGGGCGGACAGAAGATCTATGGCTACACCTTC. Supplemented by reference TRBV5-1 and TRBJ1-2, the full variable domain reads KAGVTQTPRYLIKTRGQQVTLSCSPISGHRSVSWYQQTPGQGLQFLFEYFSETQRNKGNFPGRFSGRQFSNSRSEMNVSTLELGDSALYLCASSPGGGQKIYGYTFGSGTRLTVV.

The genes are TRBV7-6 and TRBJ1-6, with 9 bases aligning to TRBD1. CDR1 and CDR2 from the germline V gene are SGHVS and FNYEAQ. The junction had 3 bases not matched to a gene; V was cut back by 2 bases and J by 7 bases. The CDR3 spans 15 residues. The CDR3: CASSLKGTGNSPLHF. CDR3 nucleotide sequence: TGTGCCAGCAGCTTAAAGGGGACAGGGAATTCACCCCTCCACTTT.

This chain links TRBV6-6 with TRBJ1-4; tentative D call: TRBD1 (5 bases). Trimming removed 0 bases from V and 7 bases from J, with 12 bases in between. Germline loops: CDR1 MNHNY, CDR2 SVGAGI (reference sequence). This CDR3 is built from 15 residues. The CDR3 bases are TGTGCCAGCAGTTACTCTGGGGTCGGGGGTGAAAAACTGTTTTTT. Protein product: CASSYSGVGGEKLFF.

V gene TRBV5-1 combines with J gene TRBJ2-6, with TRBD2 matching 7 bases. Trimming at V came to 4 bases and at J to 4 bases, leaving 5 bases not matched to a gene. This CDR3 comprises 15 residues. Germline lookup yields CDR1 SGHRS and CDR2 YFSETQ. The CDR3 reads CASSPSGAGANVLTF. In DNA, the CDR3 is TGCGCCAGCAGCCCGAGCGGGGCAGGGGCCAACGTCCTGACTTTC. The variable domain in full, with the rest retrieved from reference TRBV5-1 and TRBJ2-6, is KAGVTQTPRYLIKTRGQQVTLSCSPISGHRSVSWYQQTPGQGLQFLFEYFSETQRNKGNFPGRFSGRQFSNSRSEMNVSTLELGDSALYLCASSPSGAGANVLTFGAGSRLTVL.

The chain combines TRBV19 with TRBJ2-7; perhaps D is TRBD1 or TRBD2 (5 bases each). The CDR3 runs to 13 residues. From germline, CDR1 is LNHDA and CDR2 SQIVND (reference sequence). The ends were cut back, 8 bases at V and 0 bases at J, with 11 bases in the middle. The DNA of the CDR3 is TGTGCCAGTGGCCGGGACGCCTCCTACGAGCAGTACTTC. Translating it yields CASGRDASYEQYF. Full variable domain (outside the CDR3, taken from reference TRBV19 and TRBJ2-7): DGGITQSPKYLFRKEGQNVTLSCEQNLNHDAMYWYRQDPGQGLRLIYYSQIVNDFQKGDIAEGYSVSREKKESFPLTVTSAQKNPTAFYLCASGRDASYEQYFGPGTRLTVT.

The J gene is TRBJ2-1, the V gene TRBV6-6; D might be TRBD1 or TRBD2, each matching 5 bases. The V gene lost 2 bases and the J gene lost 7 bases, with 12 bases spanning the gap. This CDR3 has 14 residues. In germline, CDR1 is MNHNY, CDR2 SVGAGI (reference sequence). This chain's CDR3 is CASSYRDRRNEQFF. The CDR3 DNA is TGTGCCAGCAGTTACCGGGACCGTAGGAATGAGCAGTTCTTC.

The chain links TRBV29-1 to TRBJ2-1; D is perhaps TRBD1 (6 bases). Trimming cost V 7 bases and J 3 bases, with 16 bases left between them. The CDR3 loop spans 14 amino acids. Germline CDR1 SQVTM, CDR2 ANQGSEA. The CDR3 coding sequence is TGCAGCGGCTGGGGGACACCCAACTACAATGAGCAGTTCTTC. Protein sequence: CSGWGTPNYNEQFF.

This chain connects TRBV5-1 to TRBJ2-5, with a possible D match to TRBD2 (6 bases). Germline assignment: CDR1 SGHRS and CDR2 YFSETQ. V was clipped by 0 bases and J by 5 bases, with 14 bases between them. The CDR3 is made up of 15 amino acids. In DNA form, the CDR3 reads TGCGCCAGCAGCTTGGCGATAGGGGCGGGGGAGACCCAGTACTTC. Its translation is CASSLAIGAGETQYF.

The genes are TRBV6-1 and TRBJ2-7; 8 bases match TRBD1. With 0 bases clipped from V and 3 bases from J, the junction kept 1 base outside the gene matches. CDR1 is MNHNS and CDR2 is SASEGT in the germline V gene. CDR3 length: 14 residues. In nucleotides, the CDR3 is TGTGCCAGCAGTGAAGCCGACAGGGGCTACGAGCAGTACTTC. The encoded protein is CASSEADRGYEQYF.

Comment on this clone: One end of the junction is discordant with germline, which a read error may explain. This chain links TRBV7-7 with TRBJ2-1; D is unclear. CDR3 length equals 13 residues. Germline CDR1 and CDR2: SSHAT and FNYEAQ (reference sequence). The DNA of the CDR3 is TGTGCTAGCAGCTTAGGCGTGTTCGATGAGCAGTTCTTC. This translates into CASSLGVFDEQFF.